The 31 T cell receptor beta chains below were found in one sample sequenced in a study of blood T cell repertoires in COVID-19 (dated by TCRdb to 2020 to 2021). Library construction relied on the immunoSEQ multiplex PCR assay. TCRdb carries this immuneACCESS record with in-frame sequences only. Its versions omit some clonotypes, under half of them owing to an unresolved V gene in the studies checked, with the rest unexplained. The sample has approximately 250,000 clones on record, 83% of them singletons. Over 4.5% of the sample is in the top ten clones. Sequencing was carried out using peripheral blood. The source is a human donor in a cohort sampled during active COVID-19.

In its sample, this clone was seen once. Additional DNA sequences in this sample encode the identical CDR3. This rearrangement joins TRBV9 to TRBJ1-3; D ambiguous. The CDR3 consists of 15 residues. Looked up from germline, CDR1 is SGDLS and CDR2 is YYNGEE. Between the trimmed V and J ends, which lost 0 bases and 0 bases, there was a span of 7 bases. CDR3 residues: CASSVVGSSGNTIYF. CDR3 nucleotide sequence: TGTGCCAGCAGCGTAGTGGGGAGCTCTGGAAACACCATATATTTT.

The V and J genes are TRBV5-1 and TRBJ1-2; no definite D call. V was cut by 6 bases and J by 4 bases, with 10 bases left in between. Germline-derived CDR1 and CDR2 are SGHRS and YFSETQ. The CDR3 spans 12 residues. The chain's CDR3 is CASKDGGYGYTF. The CDR3 DNA reads TGCGCCAGCAAGGACGGAGGCTATGGCTACACCTTC.

This clone was observed once. The genes are TRBV24-1 and TRBJ2-3, with D maybe TRBD1 (5 bases). CDR1 is KGHDR and CDR2 is SFDVKD in the germline V gene. The CDR3 covers 16 residues. V lost 3 bases to trimming and J lost 2 bases, with 14 bases between them. This CDR3 reads CATSDRIRGHTDTQYF. The CDR3 nucleotides are TGTGCCACCAGTGATCGAATTAGGGGTCACACAGATACGCAGTATTTT.

This clone was recorded only once. V and J are TRBV24-1 and TRBJ2-2, with D tentatively TRBD1 (7 bases). The germline CDR1 and CDR2 sequences are KGHDR and SFDVKD. The germline V and J ends were trimmed by 0 bases and 4 bases, with 11 bases remaining between them. The CDR3 extends over 16 amino acids. In DNA, the CDR3 is TGTGCCACCAGTGATTTGCCCCAGGGGGGCACCGGGGAGCTGTTTTTT. Encoded protein: CATSDLPQGGTGELFF.

The chain joins TRBV2 to TRBJ2-2; 10 positions match TRBD1. The CDR3 runs 16 residues. The germline CDR1 and CDR2 sequences are SNHLY and FYNNEI. V lost 8 bases and J lost 6; bases outside the gene matches: 12. CDR3 sequence: CASSDAGTGDAGELFF. The DNA for the CDR3 is TGTGCCAGCTCCGATGCTGGGACAGGGGACGCCGGGGAGCTGTTTTTT. The complete variable domain, with remaining parts taken from reference TRBV2 and TRBJ2-2, reads EPEVTQTPSHQVTQMGQEVILRCVPISNHLYFYWYRQILGQKVEFLVSFYNNEISEKSEIFDDQFSVERPDGSNFTLKIRSTKLEDSAMYFCASSDAGTGDAGELFFGEGSRLTVL.

The V gene is TRBV5-1, the J gene TRBJ1-4; D gene unclear. Germline V lookup: CDR1 SGHRS, CDR2 YFSETQ. The ends were cut back, 7 bases at V and 0 bases at J, with 13 bases in the middle. The CDR3 contains 15 residues. Here the CDR3 reads CASRPRGSTNEKLFF. In DNA, the CDR3 is TGCGCCAGCCGACCTCGGGGATCAACTAATGAAAAACTGTTTTTT.

This clone was found once. The V call is TRBV3-1 (or the pseudogene TRBV3-2), the J call TRBJ2-4; 8 bases line up with TRBD1. V was clipped by 5 bases and J by 11 bases; unmatched bases: 8. This CDR3 has 13 residues. Germline V gives CDR1 LGHDT, CDR2 YNNKEL (reference sequence). The CDR3 DNA reads TGTGCCAGCAGCTCCCGGGGACAGGATTTTCAGTACTTC. Encoded protein: CASSSRGQDFQYF.

The rearrangement links TRBV19 to TRBJ1-6; 12 bases are shared with TRBD1. V was pared by 6 bases and J by 6 bases, with 9 bases of the junction left unmatched. Per the germline V gene, CDR1 is LNHDA and CDR2 is SQIVND (reference sequence). The CDR3 is 17 residues long. The CDR3 DNA follows: TGTGCCAGTAGCTACACCGGGACAGGGGGCGTTAATTCACCCCTCCACTTT. Its translation is CASSYTGTGGVNSPLHF.

V gene TRBV12-3 or TRBV12-4 combines with J gene TRBJ2-1, with TRBD2 as a possible D gene (6 bases). The CDR3 length is 13 residues. V was pared by 7 bases and J by 5 bases, with 12 bases between. The CDR3 DNA follows: TGTGCCAGCAACGAGGGACTGGACAATGAGCAGTTCTTC. Its protein is CASNEGLDNEQFF.

V gene TRBV4-2 combines with J gene TRBJ2-5, with D tentatively TRBD2 (7 bases). Germline CDR1 reads LGHNA; CDR2 reads YNFKEQ. The length of the CDR3 is 17 residues. V lost 4 bases to trimming and J lost 4 bases, with 22 bases between them. The CDR3 is CASSPTGGTGPGETQYF. CDR3 nucleotides: TGTGCCAGCAGCCCAACGGGGGGCACCGGCCCGGGAGAGACCCAGTACTTC.

The chain recombines TRBV15 with TRBJ1-5, with D uncertain. Trimming stripped 6 bases from V and 1 base from J, with 10 bases between. Germline CDR1 and CDR2: LNHNV and YYDKDF (reference sequence). The CDR3 is 14 amino acids. The DNA of the CDR3 is TGTGCCACCAGTCTATCGATGAGCAATCAGCCCCAGCATTTT. This translates into CATSLSMSNQPQHF.

The J gene is TRBJ1-3, the V gene TRBV15, with D possibly being TRBD1 (6 bases). There are 15 residues in the CDR3. Trimming cost V 3 bases and J 0 bases, with 9 bases left between them. Germline-derived CDR1 and CDR2 are LNHNV and YYDKDF (reference sequence). The CDR3 DNA is TGTGCCACCAGCAGGGACAGTACCTCTGGAAACACCATATATTTT. Its translation: CATSRDSTSGNTIYF.

There are a few counts of this clone. A much larger clone sits a single nucleotide away, making a read error possible. The chain uses TRBV7-3 and TRBJ1-1; TRBD1 matches at 8 bases. Trimming removed 1 base from V and 1 base from J; junction bases left unmatched: 2. Germline assignment: CDR1 SGHTA and CDR2 FQGTGA. The CDR3 covers 15 residues. In nucleotides, the CDR3 is TGTGCCAGCAGCTTAAGTGGACAGGGGAACACTGAAGCTTTCTTT. Translating it yields CASSLSGQGNTEAFF.

The chain carries TRBV3-1 (or the pseudogene TRBV3-2) and TRBJ1-6, with a tentative D call TRBD1 (6 bases). Germline V gene sequence: CDR1 LGHDT, CDR2 YNNKEL (reference sequence). V lost 4 bases and J 7 bases, leaving 14 bases between the germline ends. The CDR3 extends over 15 amino acids. CDR3 sequence: CASSPGVGGNSPLHF. Here the CDR3 DNA reads TGTGCCAGCAGCCCCGGCGTAGGGGGAAATTCACCCCTCCACTTT.

This chain uses TRBV14 with TRBJ2-7; TRBD2 aligns across 9 bases. CDR1 is SGHDN, CDR2 FVKESK, per germline. This CDR3 is 14 amino acids long. The J segment lost 3 bases and the V segment lost 4 bases, leaving 4 bases of the junction unmatched. CDR3 DNA sequence: TGTGCCAGCAGCCGCGGGAGGGCCCTCTACGAGCAGTACTTC. Protein: CASSRGRALYEQYF.

This chain joins TRBV6-5 and TRBJ2-1, with a tentative D call TRBD2 (6 bases). This CDR3 is built from 15 residues. Trimming removed 5 bases at V and 8 bases at J, with 19 bases between. CDR1 and CDR2 (germline): MNHEY, SVGAGI. The CDR3 reads CASSPRDWNLDEQFF. CDR3 in DNA: TGTGCCAGCAGTCCTCGGGACTGGAATTTGGATGAGCAGTTCTTC.

The rearrangement links TRBV5-6 to TRBJ2-3; unclear D gene. Trimming took 4 bases from V and 0 from J, leaving 9 bases between them. The CDR3 loop spans 14 amino acids. The V gene's germline CDR1 is SGHDT and CDR2 YYEEEE. CDR3 DNA sequence: TGTGCCAGCAGCCCCTACTTTAGCACAGATACGCAGTATTTT. The encoded protein is CASSPYFSTDTQYF.

The chain links TRBV28 to TRBJ2-7, with TRBD2 identical over 11 bases. This CDR3 comprises 15 residues. CDR1 is MDHEN and CDR2 is SYDVKM in the germline V gene. With 5 bases clipped from V and 3 bases from J, the junction kept 6 bases outside the gene matches. CDR3 sequence: CASSPRGLAVYEQYF. The DNA of the CDR3 is TGTGCCAGCAGTCCTCGGGGACTAGCGGTCTACGAGCAGTACTTC. The whole variable domain, remainder taken from reference TRBV28 and TRBJ2-7, is DVKVTQSSRYLVKRTGEKVFLECVQDMDHENMFWYRQDPGLGLRLIYFSYDVKMKEKGDIPEGYSVSREKKERFSLILESASTNQTSMYLCASSPRGLAVYEQYFGPGTRLTVT.

This chain connects TRBV30 to TRBJ1-2; 9 nucleotides align to TRBD1. The CDR3 length is 17 residues. With 0 bases clipped from V and 6 bases from J, the junction kept 14 bases outside the gene matches. Germline V CDR1 and CDR2: GTSNPN, SVGIG (reference sequence). DNA of the CDR3: TGTGCCTGGAGTGTATCGCGGACAGGGGTATTTAGAAATGGCTACACCTTC. Translating it yields CAWSVSRTGVFRNGYTF.

The J gene is TRBJ2-7, the V gene TRBV7-2, with D possibly matching TRBD1 (5 bases). Germline assignment: CDR1 SGHTA and CDR2 FQGNSA. The CDR3 sequence is 16 residues long. V was trimmed by 5 bases and J by 1 base, leaving 18 bases between them. This CDR3 is CASSRYGQGRSYEQYF. Written as DNA, the CDR3 is TGTGCCAGCAGCCGTTATGGGCAGGGCAGGTCCTACGAGCAGTACTTC. The whole variable domain, remainder taken from reference TRBV7-2 and TRBJ2-7, is GAGVSQSPSNKVTEKGKDVELRCDPISGHTALYWYRQSLGQGLEFLIYFQGNSAPDKSGLPSDRFSAERTGGSVSTLTIQRTQQEDSAVYLCASSRYGQGRSYEQYFGPGTRLTVT.

J is TRBJ2-1 and V is TRBV28, with 9 positions matching TRBD2. Trimming at V came to 1 base and at J to 3 bases, leaving 4 bases not matched to a gene. The CDR3 runs 16 residues. Germline-derived CDR1 and CDR2 are MDHEN and SYDVKM. This chain's CDR3 is CASSLSSGKFYNEQFF. The CDR3 DNA is TGTGCCAGCAGTTTATCTAGCGGGAAATTCTACAATGAGCAGTTCTTC.

This clone has only a few counts. This sequence joins TRBV7-2 and TRBJ2-1; 14 bases match TRBD2. The CDR3 runs to 15 residues. The germline V gene encodes CDR1 SGHTA and CDR2 FQGNSA. The ends lost 3 bases at V and 8 bases at J; junction bases unmatched: 3. CDR3 DNA: TGTGCCAGCAGCTTGACTAGCGGGAGGGCCCATGAGCAGTTCTTC. Residues: CASSLTSGRAHEQFF.

The V and J genes are TRBV27 and TRBJ1-2, with D unclear. The CDR3 is 12 residues long. The V gene's germline CDR1 is MNHEY and CDR2 SMNVEV (reference sequence). V lost 6 bases to trimming and J lost 8 bases, with 13 bases between them. Written as DNA, the CDR3 is TGTGCCAGCAGCAGCCCGGGGTGGGGCTACACCTTC. Translating it yields CASSSPGWGYTF.

This rearrangement joins TRBV7-8 to TRBJ1-5, with D tentatively TRBD1 (6 bases). V was trimmed by 5 bases and J by 2 bases, leaving 10 bases between them. The CDR3 is 14 residues long. The V gene's germline CDR1 is SGHVS and CDR2 FQNEAQ. The CDR3 here is CASSPRGGNQPQHF. The DNA of the CDR3 is TGTGCCAGCAGCCCCAGGGGCGGCAATCAGCCCCAGCATTTT.

V and J are TRBV6-6 and TRBJ1-4; no firm D call. The ends were cut back, 5 bases at V and 8 bases at J, with 18 bases in the middle. The length of the CDR3 is 15 residues. Looked up from germline, CDR1 is MNHNY and CDR2 is SVGAGI (reference sequence). For the CDR3, the DNA is TGTGCCAGCAGTGATCCCGCTAGGAGAGTAGAAAAACTGTTTTTT. This gives the protein CASSDPARRVEKLFF.

The chain has TRBV2 and TRBJ2-1, with D possibly being TRBD2 (6 bases). The CDR3 totals 16 residues. Looked up from germline, CDR1 is SNHLY and CDR2 is FYNNEI. V was pared by 0 bases and J by 7 bases, with 16 bases between. The DNA of the CDR3 is TGTGCCAGCAGTGAAGCTCGCGGGGTCTACAGTAATGAGCAGTTCTTC. It translates to CASSEARGVYSNEQFF.

The chain links TRBV6-5 to TRBJ2-1, with a possible D match to TRBD2 (6 bases). Trimming shortened V by 6 bases and J by 6 bases, and 12 bases separated the two germline ends. Germline CDR1 MNHEY, CDR2 SVGAGI. The CDR3 extends over 13 amino acids. CDR3 in amino acids: CASSVDYFNEQFF. In DNA, the CDR3 is TGTGCCAGCAGCGTGGACTATTTCAATGAGCAGTTCTTC.

The rearrangement links TRBV27 to TRBJ1-1, with D possibly TRBD1 on 5 matching bases. Per germline, CDR1 MNHEY and CDR2 SMNVEV (reference sequence). The ends were cut back, 5 bases at V and 5 bases at J, with 18 bases in the middle. This CDR3 has 15 amino acids. DNA of the CDR3: TGTGCCAGCAGTACAGCCGGGGGGGAGATAACTGAAGCTTTCTTT. This codes for CASSTAGGEITEAFF.

The chain employs TRBV11-2 and TRBJ2-2; D is possibly TRBD1 (5 bases). V dropped 6 bases and J dropped 7 bases, with 15 bases sitting between them. This CDR3 has 14 amino acids. Germline V gene sequence: CDR1 SGHAT, CDR2 FQNNGV. The CDR3 DNA is TGTGCCAGCAGACATGAACGACAGTACGGGGAGCTGTTTTTT. Translating gives CASRHERQYGELFF.

The chain uses TRBV6-6 and TRBJ2-5; possible D gene TRBD2, 6 bases. There are 13 residues in the CDR3. Germline V gene sequence: CDR1 MNHNY, CDR2 SVGAGI (reference sequence). V was cut by 9 bases and J by 5 bases, with 16 bases left in between. The DNA of the CDR3 is TGTGCCAGTTTAGGGCCGGGGAGGGAGACCCAGTACTTC. This encodes CASLGPGRETQYF.

The gene calls are TRBV30 and TRBJ1-1; D perhaps matches TRBD1 (5 bases). With 0 bases removed from V and 3 bases from J, the gap between germline ends came to 8 bases. Germline assignment: CDR1 GTSNPN and CDR2 SVGIG (reference sequence). CDR3 length equals 13 residues. The CDR3 DNA reads as TGTGCCTGGAGTGTTTCGGGGGACACTGAAGCTTTCTTT. Residues: CAWSVSGDTEAFF.